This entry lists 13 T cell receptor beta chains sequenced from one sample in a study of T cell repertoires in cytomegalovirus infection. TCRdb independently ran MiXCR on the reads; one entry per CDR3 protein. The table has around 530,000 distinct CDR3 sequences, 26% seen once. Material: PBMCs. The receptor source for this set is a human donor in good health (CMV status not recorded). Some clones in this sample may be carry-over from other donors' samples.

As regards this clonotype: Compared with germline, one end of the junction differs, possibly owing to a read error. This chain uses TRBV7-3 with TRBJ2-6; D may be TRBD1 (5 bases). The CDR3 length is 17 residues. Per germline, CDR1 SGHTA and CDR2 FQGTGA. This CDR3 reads CASSLTGTTSGANVLTF. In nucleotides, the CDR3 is TGTGCCAGCAGTTTAACAGGCACCACCTCTGGGGCCAACGTCCTGACTTTC.

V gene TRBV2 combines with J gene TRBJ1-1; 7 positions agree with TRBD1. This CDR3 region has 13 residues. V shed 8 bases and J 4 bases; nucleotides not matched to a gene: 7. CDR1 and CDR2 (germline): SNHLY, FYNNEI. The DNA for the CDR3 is TGTGCCAGCGTCAGGGGGATTGGCACTGAAGCTTTCTTT. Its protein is CASVRGIGTEAFF.

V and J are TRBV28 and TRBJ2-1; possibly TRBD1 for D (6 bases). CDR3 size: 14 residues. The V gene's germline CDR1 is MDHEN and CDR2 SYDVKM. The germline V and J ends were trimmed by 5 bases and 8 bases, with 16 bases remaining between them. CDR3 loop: CASSLYRAGDEQFF. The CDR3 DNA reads TGTGCCAGCAGTCTCTACAGGGCAGGGGATGAGCAGTTCTTC.

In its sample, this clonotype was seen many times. Written as DNA, the CDR3 is TGTGCCAGCAGTTTAGGCTCGGGCGCAGATACGCAGTATTTT. Amino acid sequence: CASSLGSGADTQYF. The rearrangement uses TRBV12-3 or TRBV12-4 and TRBJ2-3; D is unresolved. CDR3 length equals 14 residues. Trimming removed 1 base from V and 4 bases from J, with 9 bases in between.

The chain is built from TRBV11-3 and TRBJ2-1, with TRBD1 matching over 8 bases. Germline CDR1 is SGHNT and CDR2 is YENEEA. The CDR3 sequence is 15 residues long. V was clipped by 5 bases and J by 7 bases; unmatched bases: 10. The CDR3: CASSPGGNLGNEQFF. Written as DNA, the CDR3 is TGTGCCAGCAGCCCAGGGGGCAATCTTGGGAATGAGCAGTTCTTC. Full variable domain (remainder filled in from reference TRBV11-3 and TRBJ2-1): EAGVVQSPRYKIIEKKQPVAFWCNPISGHNTLYWYLQNLGQGPELLIRYENEEAVDDSQLPKDRFSAERLKGVDSTLKIQPAELGDSAVYLCASSPGGNLGNEQFFGPGTRLTVL.

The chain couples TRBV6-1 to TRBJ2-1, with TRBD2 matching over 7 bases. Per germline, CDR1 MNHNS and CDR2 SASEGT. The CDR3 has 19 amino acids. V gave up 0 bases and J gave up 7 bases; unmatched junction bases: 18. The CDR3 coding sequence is TGTGCCAGCAGTGAAGCGCTCCCAGGGTGGCTAGCGGCCAATAATGAGCAGTTCTTC. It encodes CASSEALPGWLAANNEQFF.

This chain's CDR3 is CASSLGTVSYNEQFF. As DNA, the CDR3 is TGTGCCAGCAGCTTAGGCACGGTTTCCTACAATGAGCAGTTCTTC. The chain combines TRBV7-9 with TRBJ2-1, with D uncertain. This CDR3 is built from 15 residues. Per the germline V gene, CDR1 is SEHNR and CDR2 is FQNEAQ (reference sequence). V was trimmed by 1 base and J by 1 base, leaving 8 bases between them.

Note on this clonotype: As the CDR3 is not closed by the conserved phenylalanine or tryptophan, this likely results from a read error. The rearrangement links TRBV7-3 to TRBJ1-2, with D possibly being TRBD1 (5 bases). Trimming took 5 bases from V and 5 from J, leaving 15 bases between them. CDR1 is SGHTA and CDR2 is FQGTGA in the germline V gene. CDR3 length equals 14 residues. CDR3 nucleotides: TGTGCCAGCAGCCCGAGGCAGGGCGGGTATGGCTACACCTGC. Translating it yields CASSPRQGGYGYTC.

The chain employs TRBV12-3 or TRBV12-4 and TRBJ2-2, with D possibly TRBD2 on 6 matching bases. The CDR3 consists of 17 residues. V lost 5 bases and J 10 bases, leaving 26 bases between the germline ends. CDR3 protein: CASSPGLPLNLASELFF. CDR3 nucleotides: TGTGCCAGCAGTCCGGGACTCCCCTTAAATCTCGCCTCGGAGCTGTTTTTT.

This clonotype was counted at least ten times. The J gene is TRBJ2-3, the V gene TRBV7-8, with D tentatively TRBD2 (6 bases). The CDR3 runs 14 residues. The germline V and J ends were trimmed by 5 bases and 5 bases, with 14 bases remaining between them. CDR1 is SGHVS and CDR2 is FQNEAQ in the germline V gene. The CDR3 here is CASSPHPGEDTQYF. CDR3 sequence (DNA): TGTGCCAGCAGCCCCCACCCGGGAGAAGATACGCAGTATTTT. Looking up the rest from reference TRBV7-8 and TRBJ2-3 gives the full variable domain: GAGVSQSPRYKVAKRGQDVALRCDPISGHVSLFWYQQALGQGPEFLTYFQNEAQLDKSGLPSDRFFAERPEGSVSTLKIQRTQQEDSAVYLCASSPHPGEDTQYFGPGTRLTVL.

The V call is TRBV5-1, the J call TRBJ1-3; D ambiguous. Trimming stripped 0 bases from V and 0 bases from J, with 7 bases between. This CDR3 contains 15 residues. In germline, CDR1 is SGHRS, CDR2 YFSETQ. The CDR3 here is CASSLDRSSGNTIYF. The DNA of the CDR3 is TGCGCCAGCAGCTTGGACCGAAGCTCTGGAAACACCATATATTTT.

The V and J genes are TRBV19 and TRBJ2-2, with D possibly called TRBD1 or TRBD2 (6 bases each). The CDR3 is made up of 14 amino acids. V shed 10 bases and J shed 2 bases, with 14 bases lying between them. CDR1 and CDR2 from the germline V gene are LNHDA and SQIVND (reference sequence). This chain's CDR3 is CATGGPTNTGELFF. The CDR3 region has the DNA TGTGCCACCGGGGGCCCGACTAACACCGGGGAGCTGTTTTTT.

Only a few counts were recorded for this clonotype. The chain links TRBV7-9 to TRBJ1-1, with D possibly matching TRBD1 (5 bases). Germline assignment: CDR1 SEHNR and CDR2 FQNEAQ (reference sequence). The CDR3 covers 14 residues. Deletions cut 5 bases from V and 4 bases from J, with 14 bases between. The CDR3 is CASSPWAGSTEAFF. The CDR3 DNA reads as TGTGCCAGCAGCCCATGGGCAGGGAGCACTGAAGCTTTCTTT. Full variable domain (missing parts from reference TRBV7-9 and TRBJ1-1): DTGVSQNPRHKITKRGQNVTFRCDPISEHNRLYWYRQTLGQGPEFLTYFQNEAQLEKSRLLSDRFSAERPKGSFSTLEIQRTEQGDSAMYLCASSPWAGSTEAFFGQGTRLTVV.